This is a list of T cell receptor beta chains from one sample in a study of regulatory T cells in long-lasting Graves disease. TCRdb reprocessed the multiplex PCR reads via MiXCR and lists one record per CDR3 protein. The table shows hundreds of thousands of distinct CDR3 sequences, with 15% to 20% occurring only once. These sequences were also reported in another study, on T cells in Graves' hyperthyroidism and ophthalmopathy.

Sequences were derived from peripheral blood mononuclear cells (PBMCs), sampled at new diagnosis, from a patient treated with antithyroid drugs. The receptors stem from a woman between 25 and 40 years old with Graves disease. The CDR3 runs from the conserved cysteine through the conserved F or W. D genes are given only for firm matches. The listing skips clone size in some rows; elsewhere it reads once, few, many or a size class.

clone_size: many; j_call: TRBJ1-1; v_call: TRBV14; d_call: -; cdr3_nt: TGTGCCAGCAGCGCCGACAGAGTGAGAGCTTTCTTT; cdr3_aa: CASSADRVRAFF
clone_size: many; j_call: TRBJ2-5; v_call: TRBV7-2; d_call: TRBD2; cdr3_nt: TGTGCCAGCAGCTTATTTCCCAGGCCGGGAGGGGAGACCCAGTACTTC; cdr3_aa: CASSLFPRPGGETQYF
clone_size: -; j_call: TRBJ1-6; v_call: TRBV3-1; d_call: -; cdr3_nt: TGTGCCAGCAGCCAAGGAGACAGCCTTTATAATTCACCCCTCCACTTT; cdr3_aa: CASSQGDSLYNSPLHF
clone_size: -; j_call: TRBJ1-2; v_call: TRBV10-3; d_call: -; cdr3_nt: TGTGCCATCAGGAAGACAGGCGGTAGTGGCTACACCTTC; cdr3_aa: CAIRKTGGSGYTF
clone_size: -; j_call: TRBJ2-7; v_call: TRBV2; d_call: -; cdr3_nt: TGTGCCAGCAGTGAATTTGGCGGTATTGGCGAGCAGTACTTC; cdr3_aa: CASSEFGGIGEQYF
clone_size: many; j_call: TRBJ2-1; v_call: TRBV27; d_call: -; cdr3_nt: TGTGCCAGCAGTTTTGAGTGGTCCTACAATGAGCAGTTCTTC; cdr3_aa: CASSFEWSYNEQFF
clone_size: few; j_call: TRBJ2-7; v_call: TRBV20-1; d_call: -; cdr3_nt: TGCAGTGCTGGACAGAGCAAGGCTTACGAGCAGTACTTC; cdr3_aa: CSAGQSKAYEQYF
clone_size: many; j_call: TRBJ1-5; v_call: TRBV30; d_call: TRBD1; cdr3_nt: TGTGCCTGGAGTGGAGTTTCAGGGGGTCAGCCCCAGCATTTT; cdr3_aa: CAWSGVSGGQPQHF
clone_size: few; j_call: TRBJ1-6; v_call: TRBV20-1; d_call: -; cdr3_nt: TGCAGTGCTAACCGGGACGTAAATTCACCCCTCCACTTT; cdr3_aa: CSANRDVNSPLHF
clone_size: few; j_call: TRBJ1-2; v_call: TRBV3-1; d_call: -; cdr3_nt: TGTGCCAGCAGCCAAGGCACAGTTAACTATGGCTACACCTTC; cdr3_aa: CASSQGTVNYGYTF
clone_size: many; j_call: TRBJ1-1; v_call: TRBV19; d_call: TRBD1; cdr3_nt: TGTGCCAGTAGTACACGCCGGACAGGGTTCGCTTTCTTT; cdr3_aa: CASSTRRTGFAFF
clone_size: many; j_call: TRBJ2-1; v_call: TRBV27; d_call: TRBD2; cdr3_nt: TGTGCCAGCACCCTTACCCGGACTAGCGGGAGGAGCGCCTACAATGAGCAGTTCTTC; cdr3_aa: CASTLTRTSGRSAYNEQFF
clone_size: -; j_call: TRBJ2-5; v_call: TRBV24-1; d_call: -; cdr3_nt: TGTGCCACCAGTGATTTGGTCGGCGGGGAGACCCAGTACTTC; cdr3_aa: CATSDLVGGETQYF
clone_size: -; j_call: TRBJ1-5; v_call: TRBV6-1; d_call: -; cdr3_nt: TGTGCCAGCAGCCAAGGGCGGACAGGCAATCAGCCCCAGCATTTT; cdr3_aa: CASSQGRTGNQPQHF
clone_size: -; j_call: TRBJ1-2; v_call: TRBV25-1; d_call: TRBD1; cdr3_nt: TGTGCCAGCAGAGACAGGGCCAGCGTTGGCTACACCTTC; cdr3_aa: CASRDRASVGYTF
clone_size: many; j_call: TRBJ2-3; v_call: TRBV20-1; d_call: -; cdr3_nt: TGCAGTGCTAAGAAGGACACGCAGTATTTT; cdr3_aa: CSAKKDTQYF
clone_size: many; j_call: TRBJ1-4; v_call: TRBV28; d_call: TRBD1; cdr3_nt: TGTGCCAGCAGTTCAGAACTCACCGGGACAGGGAGAAAACTGTTTTTT; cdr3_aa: CASSSELTGTGRKLFF
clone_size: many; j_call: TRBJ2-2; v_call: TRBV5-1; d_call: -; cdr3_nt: TGCGCCAGCATGAAACAGGCAAGCGCCACCGGGGAGCTGTTTTTT; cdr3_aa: CASMKQASATGELFF
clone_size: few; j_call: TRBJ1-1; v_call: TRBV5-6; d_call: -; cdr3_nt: TGTGCCAGCAGCTTGGATTTTGTGAACACTGAAGCTTTCTTT; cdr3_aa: CASSLDFVNTEAFF
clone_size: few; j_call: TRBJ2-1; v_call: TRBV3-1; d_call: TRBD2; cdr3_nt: TGTGCCAGCAGCCAAGTTGCGGGAGGGGGGTATGAGCAGTTCTTC; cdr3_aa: CASSQVAGGGYEQFF
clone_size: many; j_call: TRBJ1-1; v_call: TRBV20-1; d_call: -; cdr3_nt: TGCAGTGCCAGCCAACCGACAGGAAAGAACACTGAAGCTTTCTTT; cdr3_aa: CSASQPTGKNTEAFF
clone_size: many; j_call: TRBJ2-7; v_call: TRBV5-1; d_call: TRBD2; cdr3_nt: TGCGCCAGCAGCTTGGATCCCCCAACGGGAGGTAACGAGCAGTACTTC; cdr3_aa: CASSLDPPTGGNEQYF
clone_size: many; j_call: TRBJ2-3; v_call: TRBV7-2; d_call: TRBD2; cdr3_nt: TGTGCCAGCAGCTTTGCGGGACTAGACGCAGATACGCAGTATTTT; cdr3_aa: CASSFAGLDADTQYF
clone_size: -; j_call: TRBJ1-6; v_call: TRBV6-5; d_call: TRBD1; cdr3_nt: TGTGCCAGCAGTTACTCGAGACGGACAGGGGTCTCACCCCTCCACTTT; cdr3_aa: CASSYSRRTGVSPLHF
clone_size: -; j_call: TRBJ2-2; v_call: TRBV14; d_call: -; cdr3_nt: TGTGCCAGCAGCCAGAATTGGGGGACCGGGGAGCTGTTTTTT; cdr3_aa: CASSQNWGTGELFF
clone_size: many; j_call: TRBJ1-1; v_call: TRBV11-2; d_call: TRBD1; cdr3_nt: TGTGCCAGCAGCTTTGACAGGGGTGGAACTGAAGCTTTCTTT; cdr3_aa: CASSFDRGGTEAFF
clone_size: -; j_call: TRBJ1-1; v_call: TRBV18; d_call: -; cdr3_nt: TGTGCCAGCTCACCAAAAACAGGGATCACTGAAGCTTTCTTT; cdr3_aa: CASSPKTGITEAFF
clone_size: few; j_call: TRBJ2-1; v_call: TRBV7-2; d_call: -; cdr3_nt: TGTGCCGGCAGCCCGGACTATTACAATGAGCAGTTCTTC; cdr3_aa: CAGSPDYYNEQFF
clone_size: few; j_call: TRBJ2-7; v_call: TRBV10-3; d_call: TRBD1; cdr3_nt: TGTGCCATCAGTGGACAGGGGGGCTCTTACGAGCAGTACTTC; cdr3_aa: CAISGQGGSYEQYF
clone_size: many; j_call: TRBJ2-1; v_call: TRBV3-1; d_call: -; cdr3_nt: TGTGCCAGCAGCCAAGACGTGTTAGTTCGGGAGCAGTTCTTC; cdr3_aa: CASSQDVLVREQFF
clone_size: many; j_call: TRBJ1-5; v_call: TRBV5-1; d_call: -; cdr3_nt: TGCGCCAGCAGCCGGTGGGGCGCCGTTGATCAGCCCCAGCATTTT; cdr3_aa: CASSRWGAVDQPQHF
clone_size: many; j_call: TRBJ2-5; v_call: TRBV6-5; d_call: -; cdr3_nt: TGTGCCAGCAGTTACCTCTTGATAGGGGAGACCCAGTACTTC; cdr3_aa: CASSYLLIGETQYF
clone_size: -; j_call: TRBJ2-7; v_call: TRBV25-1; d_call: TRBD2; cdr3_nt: TGTGCCAGTACCGGGACTAGCTCAGGCGAGCAGTACTTC; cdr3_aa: CASTGTSSGEQYF
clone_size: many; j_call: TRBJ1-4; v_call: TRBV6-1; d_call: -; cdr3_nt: TGTGCCAGCAGTGATTTACTGGAAAAACTGTTTTTT; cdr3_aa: CASSDLLEKLFF
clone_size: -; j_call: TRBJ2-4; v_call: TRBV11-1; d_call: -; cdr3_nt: TGTGCCAGCAGCTTAGACGGACAGACTTACAAAAACATTCAGTACTTC; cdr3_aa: CASSLDGQTYKNIQYF
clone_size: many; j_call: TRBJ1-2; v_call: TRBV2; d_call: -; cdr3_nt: TGTGCCAGCAGAGGCTATGGAGGCCATGGCTACACCTTC; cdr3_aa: CASRGYGGHGYTF
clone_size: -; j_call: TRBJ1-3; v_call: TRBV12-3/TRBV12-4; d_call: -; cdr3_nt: TGTGCCAGCCGTCAAAACACCATATATTTT; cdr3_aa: CASRQNTIYF
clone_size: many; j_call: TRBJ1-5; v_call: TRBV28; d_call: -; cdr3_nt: TGTGCCAGCAGCCGTCCGGGGGTGACGAGCAATCAGCCCCAGCATTTT; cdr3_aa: CASSRPGVTSNQPQHF
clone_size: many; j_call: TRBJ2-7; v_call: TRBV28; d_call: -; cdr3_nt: TGTGCCAGCAGAATCGCGAGCTCCTACGAGCAGTACTTC; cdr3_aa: CASRIASSYEQYF
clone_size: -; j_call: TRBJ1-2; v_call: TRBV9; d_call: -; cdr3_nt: TGTGCCAGCAGCGTAGACTGGCAGTCTAACTATGGCTACACCTTC; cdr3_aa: CASSVDWQSNYGYTF
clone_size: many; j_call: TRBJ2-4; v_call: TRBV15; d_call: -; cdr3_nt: TGTGCCACCAGCAACTTTCAGGGGACGACGGATCAGTACTTC; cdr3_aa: CATSNFQGTTDQYF
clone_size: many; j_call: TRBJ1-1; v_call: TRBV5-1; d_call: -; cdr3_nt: TGCGCCAGCAGCTACGCTACAGGTTCGCCGGTGAATACTGAAGCTTTCTTT; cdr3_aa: CASSYATGSPVNTEAFF
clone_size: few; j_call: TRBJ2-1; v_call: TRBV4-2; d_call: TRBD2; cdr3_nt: TGTGCCAGCAGATCTGGGACTAGCACCAATGAGCAGTTCTTC; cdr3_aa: CASRSGTSTNEQFF
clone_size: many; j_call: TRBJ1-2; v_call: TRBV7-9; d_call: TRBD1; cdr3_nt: TGTGCCAGCAGCTCAACAGGGGAAAGGGCCCTCTATGGCTACACCTTC; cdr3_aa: CASSSTGERALYGYTF
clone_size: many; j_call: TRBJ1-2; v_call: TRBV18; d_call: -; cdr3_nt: TGTGCCAGCTCACCAGTGCCAGGGGACTATGGCTACACCTTC; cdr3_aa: CASSPVPGDYGYTF
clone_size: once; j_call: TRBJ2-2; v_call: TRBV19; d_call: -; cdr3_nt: TGTGCCAGTAGGAGGGCCCCGATGAACACCGGGGAGCTGTTTTTT; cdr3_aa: CASRRAPMNTGELFF
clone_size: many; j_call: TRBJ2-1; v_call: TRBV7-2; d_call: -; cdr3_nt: TGTGCCAGCAGCTTAGTGGACAATGAGCAGTTCTTC; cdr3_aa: CASSLVDNEQFF
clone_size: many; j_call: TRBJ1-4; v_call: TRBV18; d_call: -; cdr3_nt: TGTGCCAGCTCACCACCGCGGGGAAATGAAAAACTGTTTTTT; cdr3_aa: CASSPPRGNEKLFF
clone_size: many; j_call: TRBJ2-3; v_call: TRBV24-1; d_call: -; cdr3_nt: TGTGCCACCAGTGGTTCGACAATGACAGATACGCAGTATTTT; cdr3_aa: CATSGSTMTDTQYF
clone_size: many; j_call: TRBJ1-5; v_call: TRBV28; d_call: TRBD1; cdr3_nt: TGTGCCAGCAGTCCGAAGACAGGGTCCTATCAGCCCCAGCATTTT; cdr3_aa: CASSPKTGSYQPQHF
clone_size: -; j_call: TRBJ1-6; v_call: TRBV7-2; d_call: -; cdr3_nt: TGTGCCAGCAGCTTATCGGCGGATTCACCCCTCCACTTT; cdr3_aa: CASSLSADSPLHF